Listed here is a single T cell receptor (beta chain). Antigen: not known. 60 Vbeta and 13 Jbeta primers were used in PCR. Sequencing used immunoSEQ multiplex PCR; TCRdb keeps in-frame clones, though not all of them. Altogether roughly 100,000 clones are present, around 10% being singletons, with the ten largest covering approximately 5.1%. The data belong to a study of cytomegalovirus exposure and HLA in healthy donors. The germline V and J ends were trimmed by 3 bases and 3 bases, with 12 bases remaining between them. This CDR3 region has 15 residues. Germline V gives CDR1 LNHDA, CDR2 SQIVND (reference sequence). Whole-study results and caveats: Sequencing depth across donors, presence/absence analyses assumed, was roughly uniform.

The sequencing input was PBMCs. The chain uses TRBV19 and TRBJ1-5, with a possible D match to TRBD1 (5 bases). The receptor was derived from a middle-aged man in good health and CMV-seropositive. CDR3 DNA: TGTGCCAGTAGTATTGGGGGACTTGTCAATCAGCCCCAGCATTTT. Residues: CASSIGGLVNQPQHF.